The 23 T cell receptor beta chains given below trace back to one sample, sequenced in a study of T cell repertoires in cytomegalovirus infection. One entry per CDR3 protein results from TCRdb running MiXCR on the reads. The sample shows about 490,000 distinct CDR3 sequences, about 11% of them seen only once. Sequencing input: PBMCs. The receptors come from a human donor in good health (CMV status not recorded). Some clones in this sample may be carry-over from other donors' samples.

A few counts support this clonotype. The genes are TRBV20-1 and TRBJ2-1; no firm D call. V was pared by 6 bases and J by 4 bases, with 16 bases between. The germline V gene has CDR1 DFQATT and CDR2 SNEGSKA (reference sequence). The CDR3 runs 14 residues. The CDR3 spells CSANRYQVYNEQFF. The CDR3 region has the DNA TGCAGTGCCAATAGGTACCAGGTATACAATGAGCAGTTCTTC.

The V call is TRBV18, the J call TRBJ1-2; D is perhaps TRBD1 (6 bases). Germline-derived CDR1 and CDR2 are KGHSH and LQKENI. The CDR3 has 14 residues. Trimming pared 3 bases from V and 4 bases from J, leaving 12 bases between. DNA for the CDR3: TGTGCCAGCTCACCTCTAACAGGGCCCTATGGCTACACCTTC. Its translation is CASSPLTGPYGYTF.

This clonotype has a count of ten or more. V usage is TRBV24-1 and J usage is TRBJ2-3, with 11 positions matching TRBD2. The germline CDR1 and CDR2 sequences are KGHDR and SFDVKD. V shed 1 base and J 5 bases; nucleotides not matched to a gene: 4. This CDR3 comprises 16 residues. The CDR3 region is CATSDFSGGAQDTQYF. CDR3 in DNA: TGTGCCACCAGTGATTTTAGCGGGGGGGCCCAAGATACGCAGTATTTT.

This clonotype was seen a few times. V and J are TRBV9 and TRBJ2-1, with TRBD2 matching over 11 bases. From germline, CDR1 is SGDLS and CDR2 YYNGEE. V was clipped by 0 bases and J by 6 bases; unmatched bases: 5. The CDR3 loop spans 16 amino acids. CDR3 in amino acids: CASSVALAGGANEQFF. CDR3 in DNA: TGTGCCAGCAGCGTAGCCCTAGCGGGGGGAGCCAATGAGCAGTTCTTC.

This clonotype was seen repeatedly, ten times or more. The chain has TRBV6-1 and TRBJ1-2; D unresolved. The CDR3 has 13 residues. Trimming cost V 7 bases and J 0 bases, with 9 bases left between them. Germline V lookup: CDR1 MNHNS, CDR2 SASEGT. CDR3: CASTRNTNYGYTF. For the CDR3, the DNA is TGTGCCAGCACGAGGAACACTAACTATGGCTACACCTTC.

This clonotype was counted ten times or more. The chain links TRBV7-2 to TRBJ2-1; no definite D call. Trimming stripped 1 base from V and 0 bases from J, with 7 bases between. The germline gives CDR1 SGHTA, CDR2 FQGNSA. This CDR3 comprises 15 residues. CDR3 amino acids: CASSLDGASYNEQFF. For the CDR3, the DNA is TGTGCCAGCAGCTTAGACGGCGCCTCCTACAATGAGCAGTTCTTC.

V usage is TRBV29-1 and J usage is TRBJ2-4, with 8 positions matching TRBD1. The germline CDR1 and CDR2 sequences are SQVTM and ANQGSEA. The CDR3 contains 14 residues. J lost 6 bases, V lost 6 bases, and 10 bases had no gene match. The CDR3 region is CSVGRTGRSNIQYF. CDR3 bases: TGCAGCGTAGGAAGGACAGGGCGGTCAAACATTCAGTACTTC.

On this clonotype itself: A much larger clone sits a single nucleotide away, making a read error possible. The rearrangement links TRBV7-8 to TRBJ2-5, with TRBD2 as a possible D gene (6 bases). This CDR3 is 15 amino acids long. From germline, CDR1 is SGHVS and CDR2 FQNEAQ. This CDR3 reads CVSSRPPLGRETQYF. As DNA, the CDR3 is TGTGTCAGCAGCCGCCCTCCCCTAGGGAGGGAGACCCAGTACTTC.

The chain recombines TRBV27 with TRBJ2-3; 10 nucleotides align to TRBD2. Looked up from germline, CDR1 is MNHEY and CDR2 is SMNVEV (reference sequence). The CDR3 loop spans 15 amino acids. The V segment lost 7 bases and the J segment 2 bases; nucleotides outside the gene matches: 6. In DNA form, the CDR3 reads TGTGCCAGCACCCTACTAGCGGGAAACACAGATACGCAGTATTTT. This codes for CASTLLAGNTDTQYF.

This clonotype was seen at least ten times. This rearrangement joins TRBV5-6 to TRBJ2-7; D may be TRBD2 (6 bases). The CDR3 has 12 amino acids. Deletions cut 5 bases from V and 3 bases from J, with 9 bases between. The germline V gene encodes CDR1 SGHDT and CDR2 YYEEEE. The CDR3 protein is CASRKAGYEQYF. CDR3 in DNA: TGTGCCAGCAGGAAAGCGGGCTACGAGCAGTACTTC. The full variable domain, in which reference TRBV5-6 and TRBJ2-7 provide the parts outside the CDR3, is DAGVTQSPTHLIKTRGQQVTLRCSPKSGHDTVSWYQQALGQGPQFIFQYYEEEERQRGNFPDRFSGHQFPNYSSELNVNALLLGDSALYLCASRKAGYEQYFGPGTRLTVT.

This clonotype was seen at least ten times. The V and J genes are TRBV29-1 and TRBJ2-2; perhaps TRBD1 as D (5 bases). The V end was cut by 8 bases, the J end by 7 bases, with 14 bases between. Germline assignment: CDR1 SQVTM and CDR2 ANQGSEA. This CDR3 comprises 12 residues. CDR3 loop: CSSSGMGGELFF. CDR3 sequence (DNA): TGCAGCAGCTCAGGGATGGGCGGGGAGCTGTTTTTT.

In its sample, this clonotype was seen a few times. The rearrangement uses TRBV9 and TRBJ1-1, with TRBD1 matching 8 bases. V lost 7 bases to trimming and J lost 0 bases; unmatched junction nucleotides: 5. The CDR3 sequence is 14 residues long. Germline CDR1 and CDR2: SGDLS and YYNGEE. The chain's CDR3 is CASGTGYMNTEAFF. The CDR3, as DNA: TGTGCCAGCGGGACAGGTTACATGAACACTGAAGCTTTCTTT.

There are a few counts of this clonotype. V gene TRBV11-2 combines with J gene TRBJ2-5, with a tentative D call TRBD2 (5 bases). Trimming left V 1 base short and J 0 bases short, with 18 bases between. Germline V gene data show CDR1 as SGHAT and CDR2 as FQNNGV. There are 18 residues in the CDR3. The CDR3 here is CASSLGQLGNPYQETQYF. The CDR3 DNA reads as TGTGCCAGCAGCTTAGGTCAACTAGGGAATCCGTACCAAGAGACCCAGTACTTC.

The sample holds many counts of this clonotype. The chain uses TRBV7-9 and TRBJ2-7; 7 nucleotides align to TRBD1. Germline values: CDR1 SEHNR, CDR2 FQNEAQ (reference sequence). Germline trimming cut 1 base from V and 6 bases from J; bases unmatched to any gene: 9. The CDR3 runs 15 residues. DNA for the CDR3: TGTGCCAGCAGCTTAGGGACAGGAATTCGAAGCGAGCAGTACTTC. This sequence encodes CASSLGTGIRSEQYF.

This clonotype was counted at least ten times. The chain couples TRBV12-5 to TRBJ2-5, with 12 bases identical to TRBD2. In germline, CDR1 is LGHNT, CDR2 FRNRAP. The CDR3 spans 16 residues. V dropped 5 bases and J dropped 1; count of bases not matched to a gene: 5. The CDR3 DNA follows: TGTGCTAGTGGTGGAACTAGCGGGGGGTTCCAAGAGACCCAGTACTTC. Protein sequence: CASGGTSGGFQETQYF.

This clonotype was observed many times. This chain uses TRBV7-6 with TRBJ2-3; 9 positions agree with TRBD2. The CDR3 totals 17 residues. Germline assignment: CDR1 SGHVS and CDR2 FNYEAQ. V gave up 5 bases and J gave up 3 bases; unmatched junction bases: 12. CDR3 amino acids: CASSQTWTSAGTDTQYF. DNA for the CDR3: TGTGCCAGCAGCCAAACATGGACTAGCGCGGGGACAGATACGCAGTATTTT.

This clonotype was counted ten times or more. J is TRBJ2-1 and V is TRBV9, with 15 bases lining up with TRBD2. V lost 6 bases to trimming and J lost 9 bases; unmatched junction nucleotides: 4. Germline V gene data show CDR1 as SGDLS and CDR2 as YYNGEE. The CDR3 sequence is 14 residues long. This CDR3 is CASTGLAGGGEQFF. DNA of the CDR3: TGTGCCAGCACGGGACTAGCGGGAGGAGGTGAGCAGTTCTTC.

This clonotype was seen repeatedly, ten times or more. The chain recombines TRBV5-1 with TRBJ2-2; D remains unclear. In germline, CDR1 is SGHRS, CDR2 YFSETQ. There are 15 residues in the CDR3. Trimming took off 0 bases at V and 0 bases at J, with 6 bases between the two ends. The CDR3 bases are TGCGCCAGCAGCTTGGGCTACCCGAACACCGGGGAGCTGTTTTTT. Translating it yields CASSLGYPNTGELFF.

This clonotype appeared many times. The chain joins TRBV2 to TRBJ2-7, with TRBD2 matching 9 bases. Germline lookup yields CDR1 SNHLY and CDR2 FYNNEI. V was clipped by 10 bases and J by 0 bases; unmatched bases: 16. The CDR3 runs 17 residues. The CDR3 coding sequence is TGTGCCACCCGCATCGGGGCTAGCGGGGTAAGCTCCTACGAGCAGTACTTC. Residues: CATRIGASGVSSYEQYF.

The J gene is TRBJ2-1, the V gene TRBV14, with 11 bases identical to TRBD2. V lost 5 bases to trimming and J lost 7 bases; unmatched junction nucleotides: 4. The CDR3 runs 14 residues. Looked up from germline, CDR1 is SGHDN and CDR2 is FVKESK. CDR3 in amino acids: CASSKRTSGNEQFF. In DNA, the CDR3 is TGTGCCAGCAGCAAAAGGACTAGCGGGAATGAGCAGTTCTTC.

This clonotype was observed at least ten times. The chain uses TRBV20-1 and TRBJ2-1, with TRBD2 identical over 7 bases. Germline V lookup: CDR1 DFQATT, CDR2 SNEGSKA (reference sequence). Trimming cost V 3 bases and J 10 bases; bases outside gene matches: 12. The CDR3 contains 14 residues. The CDR3 nucleotides are TGCAGTGCTAGGGCGGGAGTTTCGGCTGGGGAGCAGTTCTTC. As protein: CSARAGVSAGEQFF.

There are many counts of this clonotype. The chain couples TRBV2 to TRBJ2-6, with D perhaps TRBD1 (6 bases). V lost 1 base to trimming and J lost 0 bases, with 10 bases between them. This CDR3 is built from 17 residues. In germline, CDR1 is SNHLY, CDR2 FYNNEI. CDR3 nucleotides: TGTGCCAGCAGTGAAGGGGGGCGCCTCTCTGGGGCCAACGTCCTGACTTTC. This encodes CASSEGGRLSGANVLTF.

This clonotype has at least ten counts. V is TRBV5-6 and J is TRBJ2-6, with D possibly being TRBD2 (5 bases). The germline gives CDR1 SGHDT, CDR2 YYEEEE. The V gene lost 3 bases and the J gene lost 9 bases, with 13 bases spanning the gap. This CDR3 is built from 14 residues. CDR3 sequence: CASSSDAGGNVLTF. The CDR3 region has the DNA TGTGCCAGCAGCTCCGATGCGGGTGGCAACGTCCTGACTTTC.